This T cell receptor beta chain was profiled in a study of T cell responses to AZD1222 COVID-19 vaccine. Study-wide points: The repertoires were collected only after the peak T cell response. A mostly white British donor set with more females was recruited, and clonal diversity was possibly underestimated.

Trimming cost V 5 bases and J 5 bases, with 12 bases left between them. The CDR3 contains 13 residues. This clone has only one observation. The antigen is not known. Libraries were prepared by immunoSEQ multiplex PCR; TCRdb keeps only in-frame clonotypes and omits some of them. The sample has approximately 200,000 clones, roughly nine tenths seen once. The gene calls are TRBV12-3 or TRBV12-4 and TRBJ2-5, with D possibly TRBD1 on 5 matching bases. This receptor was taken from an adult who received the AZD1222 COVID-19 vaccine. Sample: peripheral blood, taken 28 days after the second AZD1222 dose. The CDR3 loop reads CASSPQGPETQYF. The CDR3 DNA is TGTGCCAGCAGTCCCCAGGGTCCGGAGACCCAGTACTTC.